This T cell receptor (beta chain) was obtained from a study of cytomegalovirus exposure and HLA in healthy donors (dated by TCRdb to 2016 to 2017). With regard to the full study: According to an earlier analysis of a few hundred of the donors, about 179 million T cells yielded 90 million to 130 million unique TCR beta sequences and 276 Gb of sequence data. An early release that covered around 590 HLA-typed donors contained approximately 300 gigabases of sequencing data and approximately 85 million unique TCR sequences. Of the roughly 400 genotyped donors, over 70% fell in the genetic ancestry cluster associated with self-reported Caucasian donors. The study was designed to test whether signatures of past pathogen exposure could be identified by cataloging public T cell receptors. The study profiled the T cell repertoires of hundreds of subjects by immunosequencing and related them to cytomegalovirus serostatus. In addition to the first cohort of around 670 subjects, a separate validation cohort of around 110 different subjects was used. The study combined high-throughput TCR immunosequencing, statistical association of individual TCRs with disease status, and machine learning to predict cytomegalovirus infection status. A later analysis re-analyzed previously published TCR beta repertoires from 550 to 700 donors and added high-resolution HLA genotyping to study TCR occurrence patterns. Rather than using new phenotypic data, the later analysis identified candidate immune exposures from TCR beta sequences and from how often those sequences occurred across donors. An earlier analysis of roughly 600 of the donors used high-throughput TCR beta sequencing to judge whether each TCR beta V gene segment behaved as functional or pseudogenic. Alongside the repertoire data, information on donor age, sex, ethnicity and CMV serostatus was compiled. Genome-wide SNP genotypes for about 55% of the roughly 670 donors were used in a later genetic analysis, which treated that subset as a discovery cohort. Every discovery cohort repertoire had been produced on one sequencing platform. Class I and class II HLA loci were covered by the typing at four-digit resolution. The number of donors typed differed by locus, with about 629-630 for A, B, C, DRB1 and DQB1, around 520 for DQA1, over 600 for DPA1, and around 450 for DPB1. A handful of DR-DQ haplotypes were handled as single units for association and clustering because linkage in the cohort was strong. Among around 400 genotyped donors of the cohort, an average of approximately 220,000 unique TCR beta nucleotide sequences was sequenced per donor, of which about 19% were non-productive.

With regard to this clone: The antigen this receptor binds is unknown. Qualities for individual bases were not recorded, and no much larger clone is one base off.

Deletion took 3 bases off V and 8 bases off J, with a span of 14 bases between the germline ends. The germline V gene gives CDR1 as SGHRS and CDR2 as YFSETQ. The CDR3 measures 13 amino acids from cysteine to phenylalanine. Just CDR3 DNA is preserved here, 39 bases in frame from base 1. The cohort comprised more than 550 healthy bone marrow donors. Cohort members were all nominally healthy when sampled, although unrecorded immune exposures were likely present. The donor tested CMV seronegative, placing the donor among the 350 or so seronegative members of the cohort. Each donor provided a peripheral blood sample, and peripheral blood mononuclear cells were used for TCR beta sequencing. The Qiagen DNeasy Blood Extraction Kit was used to extract genomic DNA from the blood cell samples. General conclusions and limits of the study: Compared with equally common non-associated chains, HLA-associated TCR beta chains in a later analysis were more clonally expanded and had lower generation probabilities. A total of fewer than 200 TCR beta chains were listed by the study as associated with cytomegalovirus. According to a later analysis, parvovirus B19, influenza, CMV and Epstein-Barr virus appeared linked to several top co-occurrence clusters. In a later genetic analysis, a missense DCLRE1C variant was associated with V-gene and J-gene trimming of TCR beta chains, and the association was replicated in an independent cohort. The authors suggested that the approach could potentially be generalized to other disease states and immunological phenotypes. In a later genetic analysis, fewer N-insertions in productive TCRs were reported among donors in an Asian-associated ancestry cluster than the roughly 640-donor mean. An earlier analysis of approximately 530 of the donors showed that most TCR beta V segments appeared in productive rearrangements either about 90% or about 30% of the time, which broadly matched IMGT annotations. Some IMGT-functional V segments, including TRBV6-2 and TRBV6-3, could not be distinguished by the 87-base-pair reads and were therefore excluded. This cohort had only TCR beta chains sequenced, and the lack of alpha or paired-chain data limited which features could be detected. A group of highly shared sequence variants was considered likely to be a technical artifact of the sequencing pipeline. Most TCR sequences were observed very rarely across donors, whereas some public TCRs were present in many individuals. Sequencing depth was assumed to be roughly uniform across donors in the presence/absence analyses, though that assumption may not hold. In a later analysis, about 17,000 TCR beta sequences were associated with specific HLA alleles at a false discovery rate of 0.05. A later analysis found that most CMV-associated TCR beta chains appeared HLA-restricted, with HLA associations seemingly driven largely by CMV exposure. Because some donors lacked HLA typing at each locus, the association tests relied only on the typed subset. The classifier was reported to diagnose cytomegalovirus status with high specificity and sensitivity in both the original and validation cohorts. Linkage disequilibrium might explain the correlated functional status among segregating V segments, but an unknown experimental factor could not be excluded. In vitro tests confirmed that a few of the cytomegalovirus-associated TCR beta chains recognize cytomegalovirus antigens. In a later analysis, TCR association rates were found to vary across HLA loci, with the most associated TCRs seen for DRB1 alleles and the fewest for HLA-C alleles. Because counts were too low, some 17 rarely observed V segments, including chromosome 9 orphons, were left out of the earlier analysis of approximately 580 of the donors. A further reported finding was that TCR beta sequences accurately predicted the HLA-A and HLA-B alleles for most subjects in the first cohort. For the cohort, immune exposure information was limited to CMV serostatus. When HLA alleles, especially DR and DQ, strongly co-occurred, attributing TCR associations to individual alleles was difficult.

Library preparation was by the immunoSEQ multiplex PCR assay. The multiplex PCR relied on a mix of 60 forward primers for TCR Vbeta segments and 13 reverse primers for TCR Jbeta segments. The CDR3 region of rearranged TCR beta genes was amplified from genomic DNA by a multiplex PCR assay. The amplified TCR beta libraries were sequenced on the Illumina HiSeq System as 87-base-pair reads. Per the authors' processing: A later analysis tallied about 77 million unique TCR beta chains across the 550 to 850 repertoires, and about 12 million of those chains were shared by two or more donors. Raw reads were error-corrected and collapsed into unique sequences by a nearest-neighbor algorithm in which closely related sequences were merged to remove PCR and sequencing errors. CDR3 sequences were aligned to IMGT reference sequences to assign V, D and J gene segments. Each retained sequence needed at least a six-nucleotide match to both a V gene segment and a J gene segment. A rearrangement counted as productive if the CDR3 had no stop codons and remained in frame with V and J, and every other rearrangement counted as non-productive. CDR3 was defined according to IMGT convention as the region running from the second conserved V-encoded cysteine to the conserved J-encoded phenylalanine. The earlier analysis of approximately 590 of the donors excluded any sequence lacking an unambiguous match to a single V gene segment. An earlier analysis of roughly 590 of the donors called V segments functional above 56.7% productive rearrangements and segregating when the between-donor standard deviation exceeded 5%. A statistical classification framework was developed to diagnose cytomegalovirus status using the catalog of TCR beta chain sequences. V and J gene assignment, in a later analysis, came from comparing TCR nucleotide sequences with IMGT/GENE-DB human TR gene sequences. In a later analysis, CDR3 sequences and most-parsimonious VDJ recombination scenarios were assigned using the TCRdist pipeline. In a later analysis, each TCR beta chain was defined by its CDR3 amino acid sequence together with its V-gene family, and reads lacking a unique V-gene family were excluded. In a later analysis, 450 to 600 highly shared, low-generation-probability nucleotide sequences were removed to address suspected cross-contamination and a sequencing artifact. A later analysis calculated a clonal expansion index for each public chain from normalized within-repertoire ranks of inferred template counts. In a later analysis, generation probabilities were computed with a VDJ recombination model fitted to out-of-frame rearrangements, and the resulting probabilities were checked against IGoR. In a later analysis, TCR-TCR, TCR-HLA and TCR-CMV co-occurrence was scored with hypergeometric tests, and a repertoire-size bias correction was applied to TCR pairs. A later analysis estimated false discovery rates by permuting HLA or CMV assignments 20 times. In a later analysis, co-occurring TCRs were grouped using DBSCAN, and TCRdist sequence similarity was added for clustering within HLA-allele-positive subsets. Co-occurrence clustering excluded repertoires with fewer than 30,000 or more than 120,000 public chains, plus five with anomalous nucleotide sharing. TCRdb retrieved this table from immuneACCESS and kept in-frame rearrangements only. Not all clones are present; in checked studies, unresolved V genes account for under half, and no reason is known for the remainder. The DNA gave D and trimming, while V, J and clone size come from that table. This sample is represented by more than 150,000 clones; around 84% of them were singletons. Clones ranked in the top ten supply roughly 2.4% of the sample.

The V and J genes are TRBV5-1 and TRBJ1-1; confidence is insufficient to name the D gene. The sample comprised PBMCs. The sequence was obtained from a woman under 30 in good health and CMV-seronegative. The DNA sequence is given as TGCGCCAGCAGCTCCCGCCCTGAGAGGGAAGCTTTCTTT. Translation gives CASSSRPEREAFF.